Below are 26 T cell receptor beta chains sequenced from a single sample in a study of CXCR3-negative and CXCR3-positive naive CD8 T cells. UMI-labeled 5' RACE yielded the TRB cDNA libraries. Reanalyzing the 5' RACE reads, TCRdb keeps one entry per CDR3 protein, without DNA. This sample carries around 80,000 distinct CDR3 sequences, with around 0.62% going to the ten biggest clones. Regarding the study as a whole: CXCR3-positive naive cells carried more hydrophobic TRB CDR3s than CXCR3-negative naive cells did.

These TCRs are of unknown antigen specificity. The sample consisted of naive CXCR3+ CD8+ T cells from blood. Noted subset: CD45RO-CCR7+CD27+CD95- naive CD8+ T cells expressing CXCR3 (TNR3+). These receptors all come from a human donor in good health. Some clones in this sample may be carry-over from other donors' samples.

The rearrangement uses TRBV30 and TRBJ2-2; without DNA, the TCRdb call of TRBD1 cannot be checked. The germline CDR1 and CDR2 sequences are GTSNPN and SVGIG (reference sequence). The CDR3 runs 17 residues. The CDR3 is CAWSEPGQGYRTGELFF.

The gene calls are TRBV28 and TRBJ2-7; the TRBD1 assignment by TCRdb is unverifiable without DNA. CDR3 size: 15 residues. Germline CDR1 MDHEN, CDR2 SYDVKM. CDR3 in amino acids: CASSFRPRHLNMQYF.

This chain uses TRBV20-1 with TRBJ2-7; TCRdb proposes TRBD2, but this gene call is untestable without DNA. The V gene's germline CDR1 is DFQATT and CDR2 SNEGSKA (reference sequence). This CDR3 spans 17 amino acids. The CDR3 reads CSLNSLGLAGISYEQYF.

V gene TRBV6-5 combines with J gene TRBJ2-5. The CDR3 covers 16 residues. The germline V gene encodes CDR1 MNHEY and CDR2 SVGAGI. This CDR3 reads CASSYSPFGGQETQYF.

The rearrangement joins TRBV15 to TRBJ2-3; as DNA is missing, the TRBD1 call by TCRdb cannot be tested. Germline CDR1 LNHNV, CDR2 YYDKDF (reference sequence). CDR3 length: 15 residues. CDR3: CATSETQGPADTQYF. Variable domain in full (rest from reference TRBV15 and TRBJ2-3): DAMVIQNPRYQVTQFGKPVTLSCSQTLNHNVMYWYQQKSSQAPKLLFHYYDKDFNNEADTPDNFQSRRPNTSFCFLDIRSPGLGDTAMYLCATSETQGPADTQYFGPGTRLTVL.

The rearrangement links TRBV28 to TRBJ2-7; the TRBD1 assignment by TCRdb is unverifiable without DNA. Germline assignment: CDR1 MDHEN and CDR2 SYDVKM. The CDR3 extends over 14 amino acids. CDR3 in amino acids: CASTLGQGFYEQYF.

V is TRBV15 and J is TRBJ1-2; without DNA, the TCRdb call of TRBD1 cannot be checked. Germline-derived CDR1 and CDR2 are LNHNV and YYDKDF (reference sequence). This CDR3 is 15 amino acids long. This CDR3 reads CATSGNTGDGYGYTF.

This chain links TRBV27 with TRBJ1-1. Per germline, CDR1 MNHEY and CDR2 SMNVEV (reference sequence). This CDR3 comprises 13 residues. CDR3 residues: CASSHLLNTEAFF.

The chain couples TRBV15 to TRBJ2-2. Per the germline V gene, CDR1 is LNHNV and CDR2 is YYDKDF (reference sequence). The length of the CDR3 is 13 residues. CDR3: CATSGRKNGELFF.

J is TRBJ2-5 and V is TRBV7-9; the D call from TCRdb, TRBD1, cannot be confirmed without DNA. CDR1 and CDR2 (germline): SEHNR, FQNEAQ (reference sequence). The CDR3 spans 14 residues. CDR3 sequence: CASSRGPAQGAQYF. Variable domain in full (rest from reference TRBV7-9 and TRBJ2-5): DTGVSQNPRHKITKRGQNVTFRCDPISEHNRLYWYRQTLGQGPEFLTYFQNEAQLEKSRLLSDRFSAERPKGSFSTLEIQRTEQGDSAMYLCASSRGPAQGAQYFGPGTRLLVL.

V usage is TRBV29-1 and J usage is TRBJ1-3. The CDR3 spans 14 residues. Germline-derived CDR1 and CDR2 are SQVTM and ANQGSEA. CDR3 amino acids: CSVVRADSGNTIYF.

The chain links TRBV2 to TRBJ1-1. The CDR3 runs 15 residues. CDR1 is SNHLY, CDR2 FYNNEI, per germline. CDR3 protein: CASSESSRLNTEAFF.

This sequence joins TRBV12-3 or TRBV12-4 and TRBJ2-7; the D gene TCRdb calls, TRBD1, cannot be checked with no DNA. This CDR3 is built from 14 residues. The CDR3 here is CASSSGTGSYEQYF.

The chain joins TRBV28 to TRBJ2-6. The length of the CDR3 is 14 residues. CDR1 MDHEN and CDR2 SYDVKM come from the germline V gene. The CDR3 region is CASSPGSGANVLTF.

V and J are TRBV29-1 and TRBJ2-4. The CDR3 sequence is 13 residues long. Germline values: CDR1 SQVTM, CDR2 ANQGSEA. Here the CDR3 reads CSVEVIGKNIQYF.

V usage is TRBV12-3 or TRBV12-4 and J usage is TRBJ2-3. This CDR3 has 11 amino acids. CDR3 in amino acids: CASSFADTQYF.

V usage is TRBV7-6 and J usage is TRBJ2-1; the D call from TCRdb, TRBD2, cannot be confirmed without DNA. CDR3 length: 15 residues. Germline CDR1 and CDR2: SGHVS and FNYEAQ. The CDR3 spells CASSLGGLGYNEQFF.

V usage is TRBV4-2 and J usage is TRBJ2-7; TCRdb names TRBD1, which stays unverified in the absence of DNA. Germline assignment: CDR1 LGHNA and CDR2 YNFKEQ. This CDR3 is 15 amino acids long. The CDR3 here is CASSDKGDDSYEQYF.

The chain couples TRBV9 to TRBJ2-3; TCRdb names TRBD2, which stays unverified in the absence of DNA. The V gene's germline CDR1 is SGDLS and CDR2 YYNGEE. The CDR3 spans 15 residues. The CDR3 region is CASSVGDQSTDTQYF. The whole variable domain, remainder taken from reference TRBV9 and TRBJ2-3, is DSGVTQTPKHLITATGQRVTLRCSPRSGDLSVYWYQQSLDQGLQFLIQYYNGEERAKGNILERFSAQQFPDLHSELNLSSLELGDSALYFCASSVGDQSTDTQYFGPGTRLTVL.

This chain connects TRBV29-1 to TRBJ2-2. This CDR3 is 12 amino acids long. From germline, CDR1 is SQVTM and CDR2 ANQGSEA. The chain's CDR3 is CSVPLNTGELFF.

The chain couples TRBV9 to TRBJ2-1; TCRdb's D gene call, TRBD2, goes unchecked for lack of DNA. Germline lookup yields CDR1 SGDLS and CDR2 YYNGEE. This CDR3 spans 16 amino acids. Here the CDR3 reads CASSVGLAGIYNEQFF.

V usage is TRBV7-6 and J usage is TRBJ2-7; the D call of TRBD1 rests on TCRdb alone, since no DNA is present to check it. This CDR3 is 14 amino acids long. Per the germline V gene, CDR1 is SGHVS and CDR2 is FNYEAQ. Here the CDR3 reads CASSPGQGLHEQYF. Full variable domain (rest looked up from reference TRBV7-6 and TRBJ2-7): GAGVSQSPRYKVTKRGQDVALRCDPISGHVSLYWYRQALGQGPEFLTYFNYEAQQDKSGLPNDRFSAERPEGSISTLTIQRTEQRDSAMYRCASSPGQGLHEQYFGPGTRLTVT.

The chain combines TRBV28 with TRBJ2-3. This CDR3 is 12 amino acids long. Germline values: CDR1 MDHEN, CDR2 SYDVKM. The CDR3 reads CASSLLTDTQYF.

The CDR3 loop is CASSLGPARPQHF. The chain combines TRBV12-3 or TRBV12-4 with TRBJ1-5. The CDR3 spans 13 residues.

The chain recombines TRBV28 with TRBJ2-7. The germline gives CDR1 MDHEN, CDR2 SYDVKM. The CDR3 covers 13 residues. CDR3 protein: CASSSGFGYEQYF.

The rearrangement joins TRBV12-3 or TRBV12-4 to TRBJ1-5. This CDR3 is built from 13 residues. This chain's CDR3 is CASGEDSNQPQHF.